The sequence of this T cell receptor (beta chain) was determined in a study of Ad26.COV2.S vaccination and SARS-CoV-2 variants. Study details: Ad26.COV2.S given intramuscularly, once or twice 56 days apart. Study-wide points: Vaccinees reportedly had broad spike-specific CD8+ and CD4+ T cell responses. Similar non-spike TCR breadth was observed in recipients of vaccine and of placebo.

Assay: immunoSEQ multiplex PCR; the TCRdb copy retains only in-frame clones and omits some. The data show over 250,000 clones, about 89% seen once. Of note for this clone: Its target is not known.

Noted treatment: around 19 received Ad26.COV2.S at low or high dose, single or two shots; five or six received placebo; per-sample allocation not given. Sampling was performed 63 days after the first vaccine or placebo injection. The donor's status was that of an adult aged 18-55 years in Boston. The sequenced sample was peripheral blood, obtained in a trial of Ad26.COV2.S vaccine versus placebo. The source of this sequence is a person aged 18 to 59 who received the Ad26.COV2.S COVID-19 vaccine or a placebo.

In nucleotides, the CDR3 is TGTGCCAGCAGCCCCTACGCCTCCGGGACTAGTATCGGCAATGAGCAGTTCTTC. Protein product: CASSPYASGTSIGNEQFF. The chain couples TRBV7-7 to TRBJ2-1; 8 bases are shared with TRBD2. With V trimmed by 5 bases and J by 6 bases, 18 bases remained unmatched. The CDR3 is 18 amino acids. The germline V gene has CDR1 SSHAT and CDR2 FNYEAQ (reference sequence).